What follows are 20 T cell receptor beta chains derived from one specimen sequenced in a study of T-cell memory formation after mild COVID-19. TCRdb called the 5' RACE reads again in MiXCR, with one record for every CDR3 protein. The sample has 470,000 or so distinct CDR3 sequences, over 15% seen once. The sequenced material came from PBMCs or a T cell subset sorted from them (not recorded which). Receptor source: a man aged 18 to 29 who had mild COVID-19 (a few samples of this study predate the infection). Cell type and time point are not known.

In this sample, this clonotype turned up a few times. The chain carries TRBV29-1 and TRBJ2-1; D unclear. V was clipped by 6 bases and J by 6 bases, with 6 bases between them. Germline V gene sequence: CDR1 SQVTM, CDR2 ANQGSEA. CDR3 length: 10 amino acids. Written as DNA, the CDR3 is TGCAGCGTGGAGAGCAATGAGCAGTTCTTC. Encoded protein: CSVESNEQFF.

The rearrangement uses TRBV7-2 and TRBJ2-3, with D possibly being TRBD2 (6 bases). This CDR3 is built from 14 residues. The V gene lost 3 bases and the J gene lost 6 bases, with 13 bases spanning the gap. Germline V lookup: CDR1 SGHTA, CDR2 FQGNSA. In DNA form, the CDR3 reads TGTGCCAGCAGCTTGACTAGTATAGGTGATACGCAGTATTTT. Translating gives CASSLTSIGDTQYF.

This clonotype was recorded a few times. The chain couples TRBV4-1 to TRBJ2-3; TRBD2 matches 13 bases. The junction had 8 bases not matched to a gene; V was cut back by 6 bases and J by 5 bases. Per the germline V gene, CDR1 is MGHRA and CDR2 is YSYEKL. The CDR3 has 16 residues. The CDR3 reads CASSPGLAGPGDTQYF. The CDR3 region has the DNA TGCGCCAGCAGTCCGGGACTAGCGGGGCCAGGAGATACGCAGTATTTT.

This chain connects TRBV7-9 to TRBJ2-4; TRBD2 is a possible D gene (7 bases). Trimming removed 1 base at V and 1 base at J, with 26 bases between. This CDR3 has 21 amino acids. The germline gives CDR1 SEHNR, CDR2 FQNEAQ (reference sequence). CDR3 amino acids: CASSLGAGRRGRRRAKNIQYF. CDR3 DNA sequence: TGTGCCAGCAGCTTAGGAGCGGGACGCCGGGGGCGTCGCAGGGCCAAAAACATTCAGTACTTC.

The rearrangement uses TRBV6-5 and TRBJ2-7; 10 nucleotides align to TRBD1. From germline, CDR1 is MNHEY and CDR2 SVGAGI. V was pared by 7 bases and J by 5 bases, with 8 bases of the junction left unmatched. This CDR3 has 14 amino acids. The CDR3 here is CASTPGTGVHEQYF. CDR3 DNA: TGTGCCAGCACCCCTGGGACAGGGGTCCACGAGCAGTACTTC.

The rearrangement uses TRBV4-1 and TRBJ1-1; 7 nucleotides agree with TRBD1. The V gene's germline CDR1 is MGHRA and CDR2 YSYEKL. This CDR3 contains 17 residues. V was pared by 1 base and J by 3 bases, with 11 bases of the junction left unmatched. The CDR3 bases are TGCGCCAGCAGCCAAGGGATGAGGGGGCGACGGGACACTGAAGCTTTCTTT. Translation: CASSQGMRGRRDTEAFF.

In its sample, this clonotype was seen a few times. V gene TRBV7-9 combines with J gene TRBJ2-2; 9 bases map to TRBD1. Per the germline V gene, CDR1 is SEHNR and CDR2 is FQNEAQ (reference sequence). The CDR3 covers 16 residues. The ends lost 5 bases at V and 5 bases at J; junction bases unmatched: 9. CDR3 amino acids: CASSNWDRAQTGELFF. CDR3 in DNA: TGTGCCAGCAGCAACTGGGACAGGGCTCAGACCGGGGAGCTGTTTTTT.

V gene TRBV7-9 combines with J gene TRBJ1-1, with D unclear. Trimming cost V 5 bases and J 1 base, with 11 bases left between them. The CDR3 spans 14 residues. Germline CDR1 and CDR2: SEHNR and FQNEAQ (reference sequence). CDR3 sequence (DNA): TGTGCCAGCAGCCGGGCACCGAGGAACACTGAAGCTTTCTTT. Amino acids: CASSRAPRNTEAFF.

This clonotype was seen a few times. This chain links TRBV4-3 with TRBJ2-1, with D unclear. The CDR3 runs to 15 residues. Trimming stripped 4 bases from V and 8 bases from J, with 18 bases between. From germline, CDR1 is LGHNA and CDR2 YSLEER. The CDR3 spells CASSRAVDSGYEQFF. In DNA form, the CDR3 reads TGCGCCAGCAGCCGGGCAGTGGATAGTGGTTATGAGCAGTTCTTC.

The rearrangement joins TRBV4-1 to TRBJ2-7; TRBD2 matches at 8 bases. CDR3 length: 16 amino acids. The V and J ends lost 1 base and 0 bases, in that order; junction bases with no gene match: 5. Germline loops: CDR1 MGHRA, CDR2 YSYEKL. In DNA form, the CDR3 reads TGCGCCAGCAGCCAAGGGTTGCGGGGGGCCTCCTACGAGCAGTACTTC. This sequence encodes CASSQGLRGASYEQYF.

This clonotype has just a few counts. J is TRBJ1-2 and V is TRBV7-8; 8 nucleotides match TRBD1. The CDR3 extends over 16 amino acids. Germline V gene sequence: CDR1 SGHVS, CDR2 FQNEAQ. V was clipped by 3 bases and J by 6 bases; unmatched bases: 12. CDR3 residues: CASSLSMAQGADGYTF. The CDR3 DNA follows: TGTGCCAGCAGCTTGTCAATGGCGCAGGGGGCTGATGGCTACACCTTC. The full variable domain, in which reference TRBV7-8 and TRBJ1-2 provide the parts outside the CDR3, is GAGVSQSPRYKVAKRGQDVALRCDPISGHVSLFWYQQALGQGPEFLTYFQNEAQLDKSGLPSDRFFAERPEGSVSTLKIQRTQQEDSAVYLCASSLSMAQGADGYTFGSGTRLTVV.

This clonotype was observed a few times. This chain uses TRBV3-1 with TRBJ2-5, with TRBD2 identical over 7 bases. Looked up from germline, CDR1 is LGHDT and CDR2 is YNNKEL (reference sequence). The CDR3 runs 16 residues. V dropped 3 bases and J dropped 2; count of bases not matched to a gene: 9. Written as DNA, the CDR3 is TGTGCCAGCAGCCAGGGAAATAGAGCGGGGCAAGAGACCCAGTACTTC. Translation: CASSQGNRAGQETQYF.

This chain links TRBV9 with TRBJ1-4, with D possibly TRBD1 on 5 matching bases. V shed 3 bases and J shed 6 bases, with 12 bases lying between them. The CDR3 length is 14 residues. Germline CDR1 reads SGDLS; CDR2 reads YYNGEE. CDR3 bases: TGTGCCAGCAGCGAGGCAGGGTGGGATGAAAAACTGTTTTTT. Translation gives CASSEAGWDEKLFF.

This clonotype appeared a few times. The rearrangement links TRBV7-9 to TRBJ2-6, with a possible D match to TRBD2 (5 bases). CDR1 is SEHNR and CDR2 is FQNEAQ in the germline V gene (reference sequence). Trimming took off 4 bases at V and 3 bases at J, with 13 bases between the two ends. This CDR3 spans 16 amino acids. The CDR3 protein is CASSSSRGFGANVLTF. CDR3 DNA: TGTGCCAGCAGCTCGAGCCGAGGGTTTGGGGCCAACGTCCTGACTTTC.

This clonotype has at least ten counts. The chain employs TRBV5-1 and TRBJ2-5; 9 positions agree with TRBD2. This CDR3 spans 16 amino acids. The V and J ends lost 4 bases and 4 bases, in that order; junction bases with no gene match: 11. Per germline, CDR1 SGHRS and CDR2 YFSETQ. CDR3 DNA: TGCGCCAGCAGCCCGAGTAGCGGGGGCCCCGGAGAGACCCAGTACTTC. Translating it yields CASSPSSGGPGETQYF.

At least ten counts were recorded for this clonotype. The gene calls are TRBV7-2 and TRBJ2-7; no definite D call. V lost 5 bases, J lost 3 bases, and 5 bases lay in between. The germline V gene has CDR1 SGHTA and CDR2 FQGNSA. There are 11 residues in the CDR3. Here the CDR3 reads CASSPNYEQYF. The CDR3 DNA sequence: TGTGCCAGCAGCCCGAACTACGAGCAGTACTTC.

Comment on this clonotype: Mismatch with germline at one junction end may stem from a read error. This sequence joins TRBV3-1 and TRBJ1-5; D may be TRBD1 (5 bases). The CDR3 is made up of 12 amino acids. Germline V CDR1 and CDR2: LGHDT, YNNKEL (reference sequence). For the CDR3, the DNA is TGCGCCAGCAGCCAGGGTAGCCAGCCCCAGCATTTT. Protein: CASSQGSQPQHF.

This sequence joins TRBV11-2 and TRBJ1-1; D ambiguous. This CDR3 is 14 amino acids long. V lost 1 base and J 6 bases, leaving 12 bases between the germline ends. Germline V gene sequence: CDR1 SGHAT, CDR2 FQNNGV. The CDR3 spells CASSLVARSAEAFF. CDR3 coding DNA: TGTGCCAGCAGCTTAGTGGCCAGGAGCGCTGAAGCTTTCTTT. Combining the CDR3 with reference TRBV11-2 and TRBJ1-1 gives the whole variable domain EAGVAQSPRYKIIEKRQSVAFWCNPISGHATLYWYQQILGQGPKLLIQFQNNGVVDDSQLPKDRFSAERLKGVDSTLKIQPAKLEDSAVYLCASSLVARSAEAFFGQGTRLTVV.

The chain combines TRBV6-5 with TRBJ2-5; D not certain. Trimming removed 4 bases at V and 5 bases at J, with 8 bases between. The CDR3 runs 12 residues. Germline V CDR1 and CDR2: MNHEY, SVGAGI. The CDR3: CASSSARETQYF. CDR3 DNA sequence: TGTGCCAGCAGTTCCGCAAGGGAGACCCAGTACTTC.

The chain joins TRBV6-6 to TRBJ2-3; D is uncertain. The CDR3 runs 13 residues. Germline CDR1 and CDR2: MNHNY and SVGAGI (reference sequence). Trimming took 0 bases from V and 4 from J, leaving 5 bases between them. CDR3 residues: CASSYSWPDTQYF. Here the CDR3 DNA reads TGTGCCAGCAGTTACTCCTGGCCAGATACGCAGTATTTT.